The T cell receptor (beta chain) under discussion was sequenced for a study of shared clonotypes between healthy human individuals. A CD45RA-negative memory subset and a CD45RA+ naive subset were separated from the CD4+ cells. V lost 0 bases, J lost 2 bases, and 17 bases lay in between. CDR3 length: 17 residues. The germline CDR1 and CDR2 sequences are LGHNA and YNFKEQ. Comment on this clone: What it binds is unknown.

Study conclusions and caveats: Rarefaction showed sorted-subset sequencing was incomplete despite large depth. Relative to their counterparts shared across all four donors, non-shared clonotypes exhibited diminished generation probabilities. Estimated richness was generally greater in naive than memory subsets.

Clones were read by immunoSEQ multiplex PCR, and TCRdb kept only the in-frame ones, dropping some. The sample has around 720,000 clones, about 80% seen once; the top ten hold roughly 1.9%. Source material: memory CD4+ T cells sorted from blood. The subset here: CD45RA-negative fraction. The sequence came from a woman aged 25 to 45 in good health. This rearrangement joins TRBV4-2 to TRBJ2-7; D might be TRBD2 (6 bases). The CDR3 region has the DNA TGTGCCAGCAGCCAAGAGGGAGGACTTCCCGGTCCCTACGAGCAGTACTTC. Its translation: CASSQEGGLPGPYEQYF.